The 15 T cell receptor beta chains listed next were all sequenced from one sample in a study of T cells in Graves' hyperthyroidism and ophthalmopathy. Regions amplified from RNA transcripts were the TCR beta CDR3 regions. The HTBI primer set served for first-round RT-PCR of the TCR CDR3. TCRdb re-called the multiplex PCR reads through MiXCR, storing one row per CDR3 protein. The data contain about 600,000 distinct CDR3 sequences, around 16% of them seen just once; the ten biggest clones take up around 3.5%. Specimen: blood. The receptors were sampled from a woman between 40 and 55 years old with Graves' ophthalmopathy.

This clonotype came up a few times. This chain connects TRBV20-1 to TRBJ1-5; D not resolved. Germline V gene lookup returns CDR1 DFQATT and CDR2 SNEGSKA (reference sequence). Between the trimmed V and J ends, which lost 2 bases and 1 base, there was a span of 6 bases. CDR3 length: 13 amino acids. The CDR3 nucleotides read TGCAGTGCTAGATCTTCCAGCAATCAGCCCCAGCATTTT. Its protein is CSARSSSNQPQHF.

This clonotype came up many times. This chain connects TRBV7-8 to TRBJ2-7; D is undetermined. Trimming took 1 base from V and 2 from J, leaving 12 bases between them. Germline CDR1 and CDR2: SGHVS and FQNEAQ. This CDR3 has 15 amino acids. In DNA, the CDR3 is TGTGCCAGCAGCTTAGTCTTGGGCAGGACCTACGAGCAGTACTTC. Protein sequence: CASSLVLGRTYEQYF.

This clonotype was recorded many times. DNA for the CDR3: TGCAGTGCCCCCGATCACAGAAAAGAGACCCAGTACTTC. Translated, it gives CSAPDHRKETQYF. The chain links TRBV20-1 to TRBJ2-5; D unclear. This CDR3 contains 13 residues. The germline V and J ends were trimmed by 6 bases and 3 bases, with 14 bases remaining between them. Germline lookup yields CDR1 DFQATT and CDR2 SNEGSKA (reference sequence).

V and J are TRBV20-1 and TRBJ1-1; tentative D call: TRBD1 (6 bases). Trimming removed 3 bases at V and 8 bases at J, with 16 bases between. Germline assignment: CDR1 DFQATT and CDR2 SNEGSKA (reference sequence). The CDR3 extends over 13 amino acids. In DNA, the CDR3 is TGCAGTGCTAGCCGCACAGGGAAGGCGGAAGCTTTCTTT. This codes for CSASRTGKAEAFF.

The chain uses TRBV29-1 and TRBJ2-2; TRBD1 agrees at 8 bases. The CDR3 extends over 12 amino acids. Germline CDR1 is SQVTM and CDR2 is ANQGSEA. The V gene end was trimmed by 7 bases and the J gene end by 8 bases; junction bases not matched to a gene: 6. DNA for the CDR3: TGCAGCGCCGGGACAGGTAGTGGGGAGCTGTTTTTT. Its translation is CSAGTGSGELFF.

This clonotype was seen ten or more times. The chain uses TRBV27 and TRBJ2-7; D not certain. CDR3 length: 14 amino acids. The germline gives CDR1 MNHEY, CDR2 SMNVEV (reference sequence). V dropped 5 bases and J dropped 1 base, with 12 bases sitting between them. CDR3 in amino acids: CASSMTPHSYEQYF. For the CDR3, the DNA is TGTGCCAGCAGTATGACACCACATTCCTACGAGCAGTACTTC.

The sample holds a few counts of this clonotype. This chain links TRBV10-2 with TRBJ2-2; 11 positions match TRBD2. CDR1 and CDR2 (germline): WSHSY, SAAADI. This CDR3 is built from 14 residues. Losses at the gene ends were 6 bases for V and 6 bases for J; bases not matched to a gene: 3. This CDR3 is CASRTSGVAGELFF. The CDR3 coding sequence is TGCGCCAGCAGGACTAGCGGGGTTGCCGGGGAGCTGTTTTTT.

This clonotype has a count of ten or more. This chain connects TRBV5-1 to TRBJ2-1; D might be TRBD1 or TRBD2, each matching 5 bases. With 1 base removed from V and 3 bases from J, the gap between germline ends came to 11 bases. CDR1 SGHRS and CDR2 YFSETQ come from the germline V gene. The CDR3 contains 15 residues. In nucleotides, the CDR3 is TGCGCCAGCAGCTTGTATGGGGACCGCTACAATGAGCAGTTCTTC. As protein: CASSLYGDRYNEQFF.

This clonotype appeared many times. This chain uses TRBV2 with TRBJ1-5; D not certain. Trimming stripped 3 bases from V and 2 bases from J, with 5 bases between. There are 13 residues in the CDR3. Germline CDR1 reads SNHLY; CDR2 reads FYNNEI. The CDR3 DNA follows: TGTGCCAGCAGTGATCTTGGCAATCAGCCCCAGCATTTT. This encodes CASSDLGNQPQHF.

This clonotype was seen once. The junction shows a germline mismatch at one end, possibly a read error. CDR3 in amino acids: CASSQGDRYSNQLQHF. CDR3 in DNA: TGTGCCAGCAGCCAAGGGGACAGGTATAGCAATCAGCTCCAGCATTTT. The chain uses TRBV27 and TRBJ1-5; 8 bases fit TRBD1. Germline assignment: CDR1 MNHEY and CDR2 SMNVEV (reference sequence). The CDR3 extends over 16 amino acids.

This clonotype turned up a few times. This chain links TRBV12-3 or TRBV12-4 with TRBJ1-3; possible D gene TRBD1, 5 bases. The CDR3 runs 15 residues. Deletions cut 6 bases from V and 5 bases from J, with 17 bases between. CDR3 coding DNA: TGTGCCAGCAGCACTACCCAAGGGGAACGAAACACCATATATTTT. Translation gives CASSTTQGERNTIYF.

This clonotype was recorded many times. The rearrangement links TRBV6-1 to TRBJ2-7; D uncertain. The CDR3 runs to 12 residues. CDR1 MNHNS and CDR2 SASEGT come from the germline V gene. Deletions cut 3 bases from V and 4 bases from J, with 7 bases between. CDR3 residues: CASSEGSYEQYF. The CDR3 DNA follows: TGTGCCAGCAGTGAGGGGTCTTACGAGCAGTACTTC.

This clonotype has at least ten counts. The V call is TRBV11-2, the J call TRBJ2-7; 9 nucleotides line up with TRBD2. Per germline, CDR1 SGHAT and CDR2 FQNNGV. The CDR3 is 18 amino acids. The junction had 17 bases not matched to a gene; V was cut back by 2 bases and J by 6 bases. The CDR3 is CASSLRFGRTSAYSEQYF. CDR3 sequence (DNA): TGTGCCAGCAGCTTAAGGTTCGGTCGGACTAGCGCGTACTCCGAGCAGTACTTC.

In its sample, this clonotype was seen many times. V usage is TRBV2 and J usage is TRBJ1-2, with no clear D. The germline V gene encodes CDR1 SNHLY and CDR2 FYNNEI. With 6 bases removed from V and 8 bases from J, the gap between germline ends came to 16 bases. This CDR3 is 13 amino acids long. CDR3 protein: CASRSSRVWGYTF. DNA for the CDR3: TGTGCCAGCAGGAGCAGTAGGGTTTGGGGCTACACCTTC.

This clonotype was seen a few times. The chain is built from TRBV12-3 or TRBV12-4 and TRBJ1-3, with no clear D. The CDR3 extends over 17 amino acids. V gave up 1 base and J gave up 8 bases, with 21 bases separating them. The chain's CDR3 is CASSLGLSNHWKDTIYF. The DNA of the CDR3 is TGTGCCAGCAGTTTAGGGTTAAGCAACCATTGGAAAGACACCATATATTTT.